This T cell receptor beta chain was observed in a study of cytomegalovirus exposure and HLA in healthy donors. Study information: The 120 or so validation repertoires and the approximately 630 first-cohort repertoires shared a platform, a later analysis reported.

Germline V gene lookup returns CDR1 SGHRS and CDR2 YFSETQ. This CDR3 is 13 amino acids long. V gave up 4 bases and J gave up 0 bases, with 8 bases separating them. In the case of this clone: Its antigen is still unknown.

Findings and limits, study-wide: Both high specificity and high sensitivity reportedly marked the classifier's diagnosis of cytomegalovirus status.

TCRdb keeps only in-frame clones here, not all; method: immunoSEQ multiplex PCR. The sample has 150,000 to 200,000 clones, about 84% seen once. Sequenced: PBMCs. This TCR derives from a woman between 18 and 29 years old in good health and CMV-seronegative. The chain is built from TRBV5-1 and TRBJ2-7; D is undetermined. The CDR3 region is CASSESNSYEQYF. CDR3 DNA: TGCGCCAGCAGCGAGAGCAACTCCTACGAGCAGTACTTC.